What follows are 20 T cell receptor beta chains derived from one specimen sequenced in a study of persistence of HIV-infected CD4 T cells. The immunoSEQ assay was version 4, run in survey mode. Sequencing used immunoSEQ multiplex PCR; TCRdb keeps in-frame clones, though not all of them. The data show around 39,000 clones, with 82% seen just once and almost 1% held by the top ten. The stimulus was an HIV-1 Gag 15-mer peptide pool, about 1 ug/peptide/mL. CD40L-negative CD69-negative CD45RO-high memory CD4+ T cells were sorted as populations depleted of antigen-responding cells. Which antigens these TCRs recognize remains unknown. The source was cultured CD4+ T cells from PBMCs, collected from a patient who received antiretroviral therapy. The receptors come from an adult with HIV. The donor label of this sample is uncertain.

This rearrangement joins TRBV6-1 to TRBJ1-1; D is possibly TRBD1 (5 bases). V lost 2 bases to trimming and J lost 0 bases, with 10 bases between them. CDR3 length equals 15 residues. CDR1 is MNHNS and CDR2 is SASEGT in the germline V gene. CDR3: CASSERGALNTEAFF. CDR3 DNA: TGTGCCAGCAGTGAACGAGGGGCCCTGAACACTGAAGCTTTCTTT.

The chain joins TRBV12-3 or TRBV12-4 to TRBJ1-5; D possibly corresponds to TRBD1 (5 bases). The CDR3 is 13 residues long. V was pared by 5 bases and J by 6 bases, with 11 bases between. For the CDR3, the DNA is TGTGCCAGCAGTCCGGACATTGGTCAGCCCCAGCATTTT. This gives the protein CASSPDIGQPQHF.

This chain joins TRBV20-1 and TRBJ1-2; 10 nucleotides match TRBD1. Trimming cost V 3 bases and J 2 bases; bases outside gene matches: 15. Germline values: CDR1 DFQATT, CDR2 SNEGSKA (reference sequence). CDR3 size: 18 residues. The CDR3: CSASFIMGQGTWNYGYTF. CDR3 bases: TGCAGTGCTAGTTTTATTATGGGACAGGGGACATGGAACTATGGCTACACCTTC.

The chain combines TRBV4-1 with TRBJ2-1, with 16 bases aligning to TRBD2. Germline CDR1 and CDR2: MGHRA and YSYEKL. The CDR3 totals 21 residues. V lost 1 base and J lost 8; bases outside the gene matches: 17. The CDR3 DNA reads TGCGCCAGCAGCCAAGCTAACGTGGGACTAGCGGGGGGGCCAGTGCAATATGAGCAGTTCTTC. Residues: CASSQANVGLAGGPVQYEQFF.

The chain carries TRBV2 and TRBJ1-2; D remains ambiguous. CDR1 is SNHLY and CDR2 is FYNNEI in the germline V gene. With 4 bases removed from V and 4 bases from J, the gap between germline ends came to 7 bases. CDR3 length: 12 residues. CDR3 loop: CASSVTAYGYTF. Written as DNA, the CDR3 is TGTGCCAGCAGTGTAACAGCCTATGGCTACACCTTC.

The rearrangement uses TRBV4-1 and TRBJ1-2, with D possibly matching TRBD1 (5 bases). CDR1 is MGHRA and CDR2 is YSYEKL in the germline V gene. The CDR3 totals 15 residues. The V and J ends lost 4 bases and 4 bases respectively, with 16 bases between them. In DNA form, the CDR3 reads TGCGCCAGCAGCCCGTCGGGACCCGGGGGCTATGGCTACACCTTC. Residues: CASSPSGPGGYGYTF.

The genes are TRBV5-1 and TRBJ2-2; tentatively, D is TRBD1 (5 bases). This CDR3 has 15 residues. The germline CDR1 and CDR2 sequences are SGHRS and YFSETQ. V lost 4 bases, J lost 4 bases, and 14 bases lay in between. The CDR3 nucleotides read TGCGCCAGCAGCCTTGGACACCCGGGCACCGGGGAGCTGTTTTTT. This codes for CASSLGHPGTGELFF.

This chain joins TRBV5-1 and TRBJ1-2; 10 bases are a match to TRBD1. CDR3 length equals 16 residues. The trim removed 2 bases at V and 4 bases at J, leaving 8 bases unmatched. Germline V gene sequence: CDR1 SGHRS, CDR2 YFSETQ. CDR3 DNA sequence: TGCGCCAGCAGCTTCTCGAAGACAGGGGGCGGCTATGGCTACACCTTC. Protein sequence: CASSFSKTGGGYGYTF.

CDR3 coding DNA: TGTGCCAGCAGCGCAGGGGGTAGAAACACCATATATTTT. Translating gives CASSAGGRNTIYF. This chain uses TRBV5-5 with TRBJ1-3, with TRBD1 identical over 7 bases. Germline V gene data show CDR1 as SGHKS and CDR2 as YYEKEE (reference sequence). The V segment lost 4 bases and the J segment 5 bases; nucleotides outside the gene matches: 3. The CDR3 has 13 residues. The whole variable domain, filled in from reference TRBV5-5 and TRBJ1-3, reads DAGVTQSPTHLIKTRGQQVTLRCSPISGHKSVSWYQQVLGQGPQFIFQYYEKEERGRGNFPDRFSARQFPNYSSELNVNALLLGDSALYLCASSAGGRNTIYFGEGSWLTVV.

This chain connects TRBV5-8 to TRBJ1-2; TRBD1 aligns across 7 bases. With 7 bases clipped from V and 7 bases from J, the junction kept 7 bases outside the gene matches. CDR3 length equals 12 residues. Germline values: CDR1 SGHTS, CDR2 YDEGEE. The CDR3 DNA sequence: TGTGCCAGCCCTAGGGGGCATGGTGGCTACACCTTC. It translates to CASPRGHGGYTF.

The rearrangement uses TRBV19 and TRBJ1-2; 9 bases are shared with TRBD1. V dropped 7 bases and J dropped 7; count of bases not matched to a gene: 10. CDR1 and CDR2 from the germline V gene are LNHDA and SQIVND (reference sequence). The CDR3 consists of 14 residues. In DNA, the CDR3 is TGTGCCAGTAATCCACAGGGGGCTTCAAGTGGCTACACCTTC. It codes for CASNPQGASSGYTF.

The V call is TRBV3-1 (or the pseudogene TRBV3-2), the J call TRBJ1-6; TRBD1 matches 9 bases. The CDR3 has 16 residues. V trimming: 4 bases; J trimming: 1 base; junction bases outside the gene matches: 2. Germline CDR1 and CDR2: LGHDT and YNNKEL (reference sequence). The CDR3 DNA reads as TGTGCCAGCAGCCTGGACAGGGGATCCTATAATTCACCCCTCCACTTT. This gives the protein CASSLDRGSYNSPLHF.

This chain connects TRBV7-5 to TRBJ1-2; the D call TRBD1 from the table was never checked on the DNA. TRBV7-5 is assigned pseudogene status. The length of the CDR3 is 19 residues. The CDR3 loop is CVRSLEGAADQREDYGYTF. The CDR3 DNA follows: TGTGTCAGAAGCTTAGAGGGGGCAGCCGATCAGAGGGAAGACTATGGCTACACCTTC.

The V gene is TRBV12-5, the J gene TRBJ2-1; no clear D. There are 14 residues in the CDR3. V lost 0 bases and J 8 bases, leaving 11 bases between the germline ends. Germline V gene data show CDR1 as LGHNT and CDR2 as FRNRAP. The CDR3 DNA sequence: TGTGCTAGTGGTTTGGTAAAATGGGGTTATGAGCAGTTCTTC. Amino acid sequence: CASGLVKWGYEQFF.

The V gene is TRBV6-5, the J gene TRBJ2-1; TRBD2 matches 10 bases. After removal of 4 bases from V and 5 bases from J, the junction contained 5 bases not matched to a gene. Per the germline V gene, CDR1 is MNHEY and CDR2 is SVGAGI. The CDR3 spans 15 residues. CDR3 in DNA: TGTGCCAGCAGTTCCTTAGCGGGGGGTAACAATGAGCAGTTCTTC. Residues: CASSSLAGGNNEQFF.

This chain connects TRBV7-2 to TRBJ1-5; 9 bases fit TRBD1. The CDR3 has 14 residues. The J segment lost 6 bases and the V segment lost 1 base, leaving 1 base of the junction unmatched. Germline V gene lookup returns CDR1 SGHTA and CDR2 FQGNSA. This chain's CDR3 is CASSLVTGGQPQHF. The CDR3 DNA is TGTGCCAGCAGCTTAGTGACAGGGGGTCAGCCCCAGCATTTT.

There are a few counts of this clone. This chain links TRBV2 with TRBJ2-7, with no clear D. The V and J ends lost 3 bases and 7 bases respectively, with 7 bases between them. Germline V gene lookup returns CDR1 SNHLY and CDR2 FYNNEI. This CDR3 spans 11 amino acids. The CDR3 DNA reads TGTGCCAGCAGTGAGCCCGGGGAGCAGTACGTC. Protein: CASSEPGEQYV.

As regards this clone: The sample contains more than one DNA sequence encoding this CDR3. The rearrangement links TRBV9 to TRBJ1-2; tentative D call: TRBD1 (6 bases). This CDR3 comprises 12 residues. Per germline, CDR1 SGDLS and CDR2 YYNGEE. V was cut by 7 bases and J by 2 bases, with 9 bases left in between. The chain's CDR3 is CASRGANYGYTF. DNA for the CDR3: TGTGCCAGCCGGGGGGCCAACTATGGCTACACCTTC.

The rearrangement joins TRBV30 to TRBJ1-2; no reliable D call. This CDR3 comprises 12 residues. V gave up 2 bases and J gave up 6 bases, with 10 bases separating them. Germline V CDR1 and CDR2: GTSNPN, SVGIG (reference sequence). CDR3 sequence: CAWSRLIHGYTF. In DNA form, the CDR3 reads TGTGCCTGGAGTAGACTTATTCATGGCTACACCTTC.

The rearrangement joins TRBV6-1 to TRBJ1-4; 7 bases agree with TRBD1. Germline trimming cut 6 bases from V and 0 bases from J; bases unmatched to any gene: 13. In germline, CDR1 is MNHNS, CDR2 SASEGT. This CDR3 has 18 amino acids. The chain's CDR3 is CASSETGTAYATNEKLFF. Here the CDR3 DNA reads TGTGCCAGCAGCGAAACCGGGACAGCCTATGCAACTAATGAAAAACTGTTTTTT.